A single TCR beta chain is shown here with its context. Its target is not known. The sample is drawn from a study of monozygotic twins with inflammatory bowel disease. Germline loops: CDR1 MNHNY, CDR2 SVGAGI (reference sequence). The CDR3 has 13 amino acids. Findings and caveats of the study: Support was lacking for any single strong IBD-associated signal or clonotype.

Each UMI, carrying a 6-nucleotide sample barcode, came from template switching. TCRdb reprocessed the 5' RACE reads, with one entry per CDR3 protein and no DNA. This table holds 90,000 to 110,000 distinct CDR3 sequences. The TCR originated in a human donor with ulcerative colitis or Crohn's disease, or a healthy co-twin of an affected twin (not recorded which). The chain has TRBV6-6 and TRBJ1-2. Sequencing was performed on blood. CDR3 protein: CASSYTQSDGYTF.